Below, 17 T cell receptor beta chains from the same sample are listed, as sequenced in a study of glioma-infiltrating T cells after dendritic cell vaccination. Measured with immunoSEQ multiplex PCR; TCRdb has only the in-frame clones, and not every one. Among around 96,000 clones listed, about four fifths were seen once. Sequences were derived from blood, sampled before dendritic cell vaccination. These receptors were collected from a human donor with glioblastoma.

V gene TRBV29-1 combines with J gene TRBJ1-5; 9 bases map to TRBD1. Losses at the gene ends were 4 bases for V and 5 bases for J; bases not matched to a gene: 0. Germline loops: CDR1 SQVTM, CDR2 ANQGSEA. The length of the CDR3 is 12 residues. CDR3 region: CSVGDRDQPQHF. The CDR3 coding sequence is TGCAGCGTTGGGGACAGGGATCAGCCCCAGCATTTT.

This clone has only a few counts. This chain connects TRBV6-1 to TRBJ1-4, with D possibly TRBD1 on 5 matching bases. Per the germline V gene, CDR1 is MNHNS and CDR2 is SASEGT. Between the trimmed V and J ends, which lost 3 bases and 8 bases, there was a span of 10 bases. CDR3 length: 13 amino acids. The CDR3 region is CASSDSGIEKLFF. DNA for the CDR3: TGTGCCAGCAGTGATTCAGGGATAGAAAAACTGTTTTTT.

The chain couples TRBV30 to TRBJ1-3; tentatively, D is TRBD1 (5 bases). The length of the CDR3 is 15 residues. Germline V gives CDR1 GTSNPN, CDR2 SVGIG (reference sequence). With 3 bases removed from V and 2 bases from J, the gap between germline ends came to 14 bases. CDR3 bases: TGTGCCTGGAGCGTTGGGGGGAAGGCTGGAAACACCATATATTTT. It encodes CAWSVGGKAGNTIYF.

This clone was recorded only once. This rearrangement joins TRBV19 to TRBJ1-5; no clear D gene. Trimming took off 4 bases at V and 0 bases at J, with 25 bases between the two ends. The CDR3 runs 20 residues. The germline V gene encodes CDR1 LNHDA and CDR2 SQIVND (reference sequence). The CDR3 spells CASSTGRRQFGSYSNQPQHF. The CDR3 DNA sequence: TGTGCCAGTAGTACGGGGAGACGTCAATTCGGGAGTTATAGCAATCAGCCCCAGCATTTT. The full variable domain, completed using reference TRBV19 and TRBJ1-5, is DGGITQSPKYLFRKEGQNVTLSCEQNLNHDAMYWYRQDPGQGLRLIYYSQIVNDFQKGDIAEGYSVSREKKESFPLTVTSAQKNPTAFYLCASSTGRRQFGSYSNQPQHFGDGTRLSIL.

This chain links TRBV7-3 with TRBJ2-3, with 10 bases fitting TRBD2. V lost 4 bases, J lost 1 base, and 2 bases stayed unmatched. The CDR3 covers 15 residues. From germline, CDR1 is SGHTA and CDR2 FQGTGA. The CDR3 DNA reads TGTGCCAGCAGCTCGACTAGCGGGCGCACAGATACGCAGTATTTT. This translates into CASSSTSGRTDTQYF.

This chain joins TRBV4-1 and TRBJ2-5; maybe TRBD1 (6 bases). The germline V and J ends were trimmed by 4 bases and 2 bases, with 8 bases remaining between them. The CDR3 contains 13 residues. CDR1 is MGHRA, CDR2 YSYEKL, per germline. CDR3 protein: CASSPTGQETQYF. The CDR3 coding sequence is TGCGCCAGCAGCCCGACAGGACAAGAGACCCAGTACTTC.

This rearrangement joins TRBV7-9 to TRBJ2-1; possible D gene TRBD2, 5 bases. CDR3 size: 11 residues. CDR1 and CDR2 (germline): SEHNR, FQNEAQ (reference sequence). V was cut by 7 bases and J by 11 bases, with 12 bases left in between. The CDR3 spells CASTLEEQQFF. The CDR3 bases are TGTGCCAGCACCTTGGAGGAGCAGCAGTTCTTC.

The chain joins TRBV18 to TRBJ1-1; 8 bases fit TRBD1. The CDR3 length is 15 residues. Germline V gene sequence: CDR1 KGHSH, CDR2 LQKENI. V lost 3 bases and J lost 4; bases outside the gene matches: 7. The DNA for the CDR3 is TGTGCCAGCTCACCGCCACAGGGGGGAGGCACTGAAGCTTTCTTT. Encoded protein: CASSPPQGGGTEAFF.

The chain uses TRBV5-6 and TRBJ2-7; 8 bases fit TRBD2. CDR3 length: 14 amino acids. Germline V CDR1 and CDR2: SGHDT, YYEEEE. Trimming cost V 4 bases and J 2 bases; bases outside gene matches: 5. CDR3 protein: CASSRAGETYEQYF. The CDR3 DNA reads TGTGCCAGCAGCCGAGCGGGAGAGACCTACGAGCAGTACTTC.

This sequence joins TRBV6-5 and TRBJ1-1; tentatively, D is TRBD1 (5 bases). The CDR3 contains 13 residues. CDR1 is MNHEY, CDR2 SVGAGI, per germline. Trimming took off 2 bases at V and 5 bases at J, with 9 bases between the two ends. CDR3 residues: CASSYATATEAFF. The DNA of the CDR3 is TGTGCCAGCAGTTACGCGACAGCTACTGAAGCTTTCTTT.

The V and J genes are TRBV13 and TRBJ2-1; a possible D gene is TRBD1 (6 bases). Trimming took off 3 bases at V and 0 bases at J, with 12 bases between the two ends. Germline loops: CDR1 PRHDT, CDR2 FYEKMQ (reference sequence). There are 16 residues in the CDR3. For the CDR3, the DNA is TGTGCCAGCAGCTTGGGGGCGGCCAGCTCCTACAATGAGCAGTTCTTC. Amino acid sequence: CASSLGAASSYNEQFF.

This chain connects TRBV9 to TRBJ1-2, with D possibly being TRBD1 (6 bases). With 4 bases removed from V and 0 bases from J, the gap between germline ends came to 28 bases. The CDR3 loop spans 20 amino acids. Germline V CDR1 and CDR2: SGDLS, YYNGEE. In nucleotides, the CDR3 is TGTGCCAGCAGCCCTAATAAGGGTGGGGGCAGAGGCCGAGCTAACTATGGCTACACCTTC. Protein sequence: CASSPNKGGGRGRANYGYTF.

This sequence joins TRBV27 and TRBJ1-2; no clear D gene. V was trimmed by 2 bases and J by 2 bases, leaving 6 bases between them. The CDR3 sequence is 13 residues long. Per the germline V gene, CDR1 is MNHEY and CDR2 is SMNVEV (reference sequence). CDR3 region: CASSLGRNYGYTF. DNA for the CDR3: TGTGCCAGCAGTTTAGGCAGGAACTATGGCTACACCTTC.

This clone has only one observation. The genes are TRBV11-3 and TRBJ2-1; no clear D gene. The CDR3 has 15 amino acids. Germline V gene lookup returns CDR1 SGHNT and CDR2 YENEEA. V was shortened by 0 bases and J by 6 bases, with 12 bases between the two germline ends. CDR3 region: CASSLEASLGNEQFF. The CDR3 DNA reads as TGTGCCAGCAGCTTAGAGGCTAGTTTAGGCAATGAGCAGTTCTTC.

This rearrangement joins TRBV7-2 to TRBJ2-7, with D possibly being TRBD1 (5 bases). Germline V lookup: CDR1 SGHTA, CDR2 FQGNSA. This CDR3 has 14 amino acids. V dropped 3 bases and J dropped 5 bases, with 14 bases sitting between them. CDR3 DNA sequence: TGTGCCAGCAGCTTTGGGCAGGGCTTACACGAGCAGTACTTC. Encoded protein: CASSFGQGLHEQYF.

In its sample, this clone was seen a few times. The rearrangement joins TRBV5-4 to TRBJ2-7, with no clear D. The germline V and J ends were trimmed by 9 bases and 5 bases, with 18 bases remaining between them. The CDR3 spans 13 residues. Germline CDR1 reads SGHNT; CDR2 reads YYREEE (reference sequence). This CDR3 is CAISPVGRDEQYF. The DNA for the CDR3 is TGTGCCATATCTCCCGTGGGTCGGGACGAGCAGTACTTC.

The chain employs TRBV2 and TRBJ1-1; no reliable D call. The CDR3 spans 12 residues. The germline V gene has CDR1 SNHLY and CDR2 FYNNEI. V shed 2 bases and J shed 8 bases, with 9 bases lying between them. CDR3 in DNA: TGTGCCAGCAGTGAACTGTCCACAGAAGCTTTCTTT. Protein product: CASSELSTEAFF.